The sequence of this TCR beta chain was determined in a study of T-cell memory formation after mild COVID-19. Study details: TCR clusters were mostly confined to one donor each. Broader study findings: The authors left the SARS-CoV-2 specificity of second-wave clones peaking on day 37 unconfirmed. The CD4+ clones that contracted clustered mainly within CM and EM, and the CD8+ clones concentrated in EMRA.

The table lists this clonotype with a few counts. Its cognate antigen is unknown. Germline V gene data show CDR1 as LGHNA and CDR2 as YSLEER. Losses at the gene ends were 5 bases for V and 5 bases for J; bases not matched to a gene: 20. The CDR3 covers 19 residues. TCRdb processed the 5' RACE reads anew with MiXCR; each CDR3 protein has one entry. The top ten hold 2.5% to 3.5% of the sample, which has about 210,000 distinct CDR3 sequences, 8% to 11% seen once. The specimen sequenced was PBMCs or a T cell subset sorted from them (not recorded which). This TCR was recovered from a man aged 18 to 35 who had mild COVID-19 (a few samples of this study predate the infection). Cell type and time point are not known. The gene calls are TRBV4-3 and TRBJ2-5; TRBD2 aligns across 10 bases. DNA of the CDR3: TGCGCCAGCAGCAAAAGGGTTCAGGGGACTAGCGTATCGAAGGAGACCCAGTACTTC. Translating it yields CASSKRVQGTSVSKETQYF.